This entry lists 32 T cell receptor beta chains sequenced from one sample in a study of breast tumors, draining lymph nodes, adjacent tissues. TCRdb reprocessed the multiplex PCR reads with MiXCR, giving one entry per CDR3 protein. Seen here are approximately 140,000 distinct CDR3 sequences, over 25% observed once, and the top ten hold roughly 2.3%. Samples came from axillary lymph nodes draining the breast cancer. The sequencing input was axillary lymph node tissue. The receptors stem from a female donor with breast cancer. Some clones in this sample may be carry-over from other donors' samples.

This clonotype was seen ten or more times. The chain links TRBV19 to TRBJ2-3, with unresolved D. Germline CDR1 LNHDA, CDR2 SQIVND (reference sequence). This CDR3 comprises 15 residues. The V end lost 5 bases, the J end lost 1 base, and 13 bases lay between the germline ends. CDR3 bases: TGTGCCAGTAGTCGGGCCGGCAAGGGCACAGATACGCAGTATTTT. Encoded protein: CASSRAGKGTDTQYF.

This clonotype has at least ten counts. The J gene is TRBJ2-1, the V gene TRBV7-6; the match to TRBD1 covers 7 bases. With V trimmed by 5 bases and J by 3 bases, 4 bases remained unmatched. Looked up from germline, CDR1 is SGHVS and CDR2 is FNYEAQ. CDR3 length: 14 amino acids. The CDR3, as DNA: TGTGCCAGCAGCCCGAGGGACAGCTACAATGAGCAGTTCTTC. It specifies CASSPRDSYNEQFF. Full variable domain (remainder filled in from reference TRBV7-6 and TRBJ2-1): GAGVSQSPRYKVTKRGQDVALRCDPISGHVSLYWYRQALGQGPEFLTYFNYEAQQDKSGLPNDRFSAERPEGSISTLTIQRTEQRDSAMYRCASSPRDSYNEQFFGPGTRLTVL.

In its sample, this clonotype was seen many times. CDR3 region: CASGRRDTEAFF. In DNA, the CDR3 is TGTGCCAGCGGTAGGCGGGACACTGAAGCTTTCTTT. The chain couples TRBV2 to TRBJ1-1, with D unclear. The CDR3 is 12 residues long. V lost 8 bases and J 3 bases, leaving 10 bases between the germline ends. The germline gives CDR1 SNHLY, CDR2 FYNNEI. The full variable domain, completed using reference TRBV2 and TRBJ1-1, is EPEVTQTPSHQVTQMGQEVILRCVPISNHLYFYWYRQILGQKVEFLVSFYNNEISEKSEIFDDQFSVERPDGSNFTLKIRSTKLEDSAMYFCASGRRDTEAFFGQGTRLTVV.

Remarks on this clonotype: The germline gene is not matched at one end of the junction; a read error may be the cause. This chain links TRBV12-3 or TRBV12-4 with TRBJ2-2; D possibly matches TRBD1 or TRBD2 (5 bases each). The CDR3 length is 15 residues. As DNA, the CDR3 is TGTGCCAGCAGTTTTGGCAGGGAGAACACCGGGGAGCTGTCTTGG. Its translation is CASSFGRENTGELSW.

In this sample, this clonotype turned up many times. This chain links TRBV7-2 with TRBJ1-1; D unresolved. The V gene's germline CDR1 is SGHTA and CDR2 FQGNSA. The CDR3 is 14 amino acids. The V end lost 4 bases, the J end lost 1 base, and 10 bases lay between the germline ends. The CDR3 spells CASSSSPGNTEAFF. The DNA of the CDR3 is TGTGCCAGCAGCTCCTCTCCAGGGAACACTGAAGCTTTCTTT.

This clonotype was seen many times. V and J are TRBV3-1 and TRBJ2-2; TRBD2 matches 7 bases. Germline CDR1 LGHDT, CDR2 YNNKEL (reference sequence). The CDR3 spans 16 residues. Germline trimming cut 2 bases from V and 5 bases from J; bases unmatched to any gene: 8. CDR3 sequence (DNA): TGTGCCAGCAGCCAACGGCGGGGGTTATATACCGGGGAGCTGTTTTTT. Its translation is CASSQRRGLYTGELFF. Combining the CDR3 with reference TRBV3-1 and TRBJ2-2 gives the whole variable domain DTAVSQTPKYLVTQMGNDKSIKCEQNLGHDTMYWYKQDSKKFLKIMFSYNNKELIINETVPNRFSPKSPDKAHLNLHINSLELGDSAVYFCASSQRRGLYTGELFFGEGSRLTVL.

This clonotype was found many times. The CDR3 nucleotides read TGTGCCAGCAGCCAACTCGGGACAGGGGAGTCTGGCTACACCTTC. Its protein is CASSQLGTGESGYTF. The genes are TRBV3-1 and TRBJ1-2, with TRBD1 identical over 10 bases. The CDR3 is 15 residues long. The J segment lost 7 bases and the V segment lost 2 bases, leaving 7 bases of the junction unmatched. The germline V gene has CDR1 LGHDT and CDR2 YNNKEL (reference sequence).

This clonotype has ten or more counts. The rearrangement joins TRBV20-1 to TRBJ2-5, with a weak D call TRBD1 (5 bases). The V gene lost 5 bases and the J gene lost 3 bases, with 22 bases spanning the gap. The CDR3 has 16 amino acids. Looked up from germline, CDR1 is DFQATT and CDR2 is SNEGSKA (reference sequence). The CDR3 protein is CSASTAREGIEETQYF. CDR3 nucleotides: TGCAGTGCTTCCACCGCCAGGGAAGGGATTGAAGAGACCCAGTACTTC.

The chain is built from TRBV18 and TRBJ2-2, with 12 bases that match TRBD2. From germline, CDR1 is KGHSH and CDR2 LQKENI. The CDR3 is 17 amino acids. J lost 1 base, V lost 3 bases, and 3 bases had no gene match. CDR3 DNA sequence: TGTGCCAGCTCACCCGGACTAGCGGGGCTGAACACCGGGGAGCTGTTTTTT. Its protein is CASSPGLAGLNTGELFF.

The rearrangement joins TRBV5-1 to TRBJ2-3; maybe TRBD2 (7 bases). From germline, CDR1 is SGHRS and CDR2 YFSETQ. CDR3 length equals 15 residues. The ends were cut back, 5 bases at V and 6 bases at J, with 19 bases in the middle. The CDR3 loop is CASRAGGADGDTQYF. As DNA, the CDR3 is TGCGCCAGCAGAGCTGGGGGGGCAGATGGGGATACGCAGTATTTT.

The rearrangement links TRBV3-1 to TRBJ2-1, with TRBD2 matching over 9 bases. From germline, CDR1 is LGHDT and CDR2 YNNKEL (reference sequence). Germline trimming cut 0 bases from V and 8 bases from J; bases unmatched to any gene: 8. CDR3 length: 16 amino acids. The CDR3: CASSQDFAGGPDEQFF. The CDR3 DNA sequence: TGTGCCAGCAGCCAAGATTTTGCGGGGGGGCCCGATGAGCAGTTCTTC.

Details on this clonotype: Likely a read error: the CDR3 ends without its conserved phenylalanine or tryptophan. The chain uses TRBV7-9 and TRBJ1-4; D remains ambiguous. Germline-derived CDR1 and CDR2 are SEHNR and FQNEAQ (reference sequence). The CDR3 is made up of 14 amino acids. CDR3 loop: CASSLVKTSEKLFL. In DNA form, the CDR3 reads TGTGCCAGCAGCTTAGTTAAAACTAGTGAAAAACTGTTTCTT.

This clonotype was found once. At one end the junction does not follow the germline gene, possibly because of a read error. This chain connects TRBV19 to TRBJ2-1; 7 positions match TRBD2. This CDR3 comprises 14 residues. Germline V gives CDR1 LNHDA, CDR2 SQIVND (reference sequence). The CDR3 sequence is CASKLGGTYSEQFF. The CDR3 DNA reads TGTGCCAGTAAACTGGGGGGGACCTACAGTGAGCAGTTCTTC.

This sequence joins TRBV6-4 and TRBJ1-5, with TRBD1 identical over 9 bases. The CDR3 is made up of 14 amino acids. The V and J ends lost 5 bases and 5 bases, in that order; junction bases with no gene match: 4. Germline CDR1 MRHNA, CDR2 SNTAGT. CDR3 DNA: TGTGCCAGCAGTCAAACAGGGGGCGATCAGCCCCAGCATTTT. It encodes CASSQTGGDQPQHF.

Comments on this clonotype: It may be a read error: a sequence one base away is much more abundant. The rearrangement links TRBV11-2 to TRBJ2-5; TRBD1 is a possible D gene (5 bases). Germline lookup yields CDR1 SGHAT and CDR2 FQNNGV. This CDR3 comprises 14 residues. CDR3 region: CASSQRWGPEAQYF. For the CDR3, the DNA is TGTGCCAGCAGCCAACGGTGGGGCCCAGAGGCCCAGTACTTC.

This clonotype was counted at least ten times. CDR3 amino acids: CASSFLQNEQFF. DNA for the CDR3: TGTGCCAGCAGTTTCCTACAGAATGAGCAGTTCTTC. The chain couples TRBV12-3 or TRBV12-4 to TRBJ2-1; D is undetermined. V lost 3 bases and J 7 bases, leaving 7 bases between the germline ends. The CDR3 is made up of 12 amino acids.

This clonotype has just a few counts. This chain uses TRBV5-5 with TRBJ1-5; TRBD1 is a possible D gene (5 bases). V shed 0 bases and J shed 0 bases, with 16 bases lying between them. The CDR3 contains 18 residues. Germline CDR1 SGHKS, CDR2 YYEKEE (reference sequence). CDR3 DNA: TGTGCCAGCAGCTTGGGAGGCGCTCGGGGGGATAGCAATCAGCCCCAGCATTTT. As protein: CASSLGGARGDSNQPQHF.

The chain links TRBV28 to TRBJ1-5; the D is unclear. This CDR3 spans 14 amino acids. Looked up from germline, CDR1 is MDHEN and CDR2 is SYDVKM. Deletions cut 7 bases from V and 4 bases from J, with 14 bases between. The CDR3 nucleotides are TGTGCCAGCATACGGGGTGGCTGGAATCAGCCCCAGCATTTT. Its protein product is CASIRGGWNQPQHF.

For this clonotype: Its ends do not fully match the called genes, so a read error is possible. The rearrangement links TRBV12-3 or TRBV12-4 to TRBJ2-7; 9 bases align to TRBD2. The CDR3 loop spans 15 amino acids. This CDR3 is CAGSPRSGGSYEQYF. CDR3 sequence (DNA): TGTGCCGGCAGTCCCCGGAGCGGGGGGTCATACGAGCAGTACTTC.

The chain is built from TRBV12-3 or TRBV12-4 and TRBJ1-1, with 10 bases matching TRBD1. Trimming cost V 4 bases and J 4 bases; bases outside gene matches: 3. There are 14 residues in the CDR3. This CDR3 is CASSYRDRGTEAFF. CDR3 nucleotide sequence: TGTGCCAGCAGTTACCGGGACAGGGGCACTGAAGCTTTCTTT.

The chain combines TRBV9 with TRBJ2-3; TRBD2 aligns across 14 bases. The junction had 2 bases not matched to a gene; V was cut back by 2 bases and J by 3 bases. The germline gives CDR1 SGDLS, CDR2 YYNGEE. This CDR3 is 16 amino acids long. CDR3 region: CASSVRLAGGTDTQYF. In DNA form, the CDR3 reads TGTGCCAGCAGCGTTAGACTAGCGGGAGGGACAGATACGCAGTATTTT. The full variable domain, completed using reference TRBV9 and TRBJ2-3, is DSGVTQTPKHLITATGQRVTLRCSPRSGDLSVYWYQQSLDQGLQFLIQYYNGEERAKGNILERFSAQQFPDLHSELNLSSLELGDSALYFCASSVRLAGGTDTQYFGPGTRLTVL.

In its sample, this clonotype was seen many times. This CDR3 is CASSETGLADTYEQYV. CDR3 DNA: TGTGCCAGCAGCGAAACGGGACTAGCGGACACCTACGAGCAGTACGTC. This chain links TRBV9 with TRBJ2-7; 11 nucleotides match TRBD2. CDR3 length: 16 amino acids. The V gene's germline CDR1 is SGDLS and CDR2 YYNGEE. V was pared by 3 bases and J by 2 bases, with 7 bases of the junction left unmatched.

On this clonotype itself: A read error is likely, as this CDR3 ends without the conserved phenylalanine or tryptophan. CDR3 coding DNA: TGCAGTGCGACCCCCAGCGGGTCTGGGGCCAACGTCCTGACTTCC. Amino acid sequence: CSATPSGSGANVLTS. The V and J genes are TRBV20-1 and TRBJ2-6; perhaps TRBD2 as D (6 bases). Germline V gene lookup returns CDR1 DFQATT and CDR2 SNEGSKA (reference sequence). V lost 6 bases and J lost 1, with 13 bases in between. The CDR3 sequence is 15 residues long.

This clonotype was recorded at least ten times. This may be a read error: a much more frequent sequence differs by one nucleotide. Written as DNA, the CDR3 is TGTGCCATCAGGGCAGGGACTAGCGGTGAAGAGACCCAGTACTTC. It specifies CAIRAGTSGEETQYF. This chain links TRBV10-3 with TRBJ2-5; 11 bases agree with TRBD2. Germline V CDR1 and CDR2: ENHRY, SYGVKD. The CDR3 loop spans 15 amino acids. Unmatched junction bases numbered 6, after V lost 6 bases and J lost 3 bases.

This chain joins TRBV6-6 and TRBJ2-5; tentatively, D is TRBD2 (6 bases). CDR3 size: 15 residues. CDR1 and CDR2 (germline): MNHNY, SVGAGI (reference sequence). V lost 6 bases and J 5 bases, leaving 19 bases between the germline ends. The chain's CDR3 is CASRQTGTRTETQYF. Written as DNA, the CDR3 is TGTGCCAGCAGACAAACCGGGACTCGTACTGAGACCCAGTACTTC.

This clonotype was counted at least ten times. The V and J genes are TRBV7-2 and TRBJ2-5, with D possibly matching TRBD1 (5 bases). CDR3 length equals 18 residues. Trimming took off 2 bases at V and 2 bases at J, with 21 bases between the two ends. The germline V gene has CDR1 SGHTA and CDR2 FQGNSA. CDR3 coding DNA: TGTGCCAGCAGCTTAAGAACCAGCAGGGATCCCCCTCAAGAGACCCAGTACTTC. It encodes CASSLRTSRDPPQETQYF.

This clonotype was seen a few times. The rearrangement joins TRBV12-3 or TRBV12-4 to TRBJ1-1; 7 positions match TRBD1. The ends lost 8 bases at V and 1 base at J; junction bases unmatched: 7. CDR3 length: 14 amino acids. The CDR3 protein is CASATQGTNTEAFF. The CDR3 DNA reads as TGTGCCAGCGCCACACAGGGGACGAACACTGAAGCTTTCTTT.

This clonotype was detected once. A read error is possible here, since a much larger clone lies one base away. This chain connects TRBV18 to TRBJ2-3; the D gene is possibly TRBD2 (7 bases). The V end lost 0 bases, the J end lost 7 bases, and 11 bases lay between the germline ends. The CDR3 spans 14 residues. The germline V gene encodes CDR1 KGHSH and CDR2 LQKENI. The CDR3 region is CASSPPGGGNTQYF. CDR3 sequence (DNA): TGTGCCAGCTCACCACCGGGGGGGGGCAATACGCAGTATTTT.

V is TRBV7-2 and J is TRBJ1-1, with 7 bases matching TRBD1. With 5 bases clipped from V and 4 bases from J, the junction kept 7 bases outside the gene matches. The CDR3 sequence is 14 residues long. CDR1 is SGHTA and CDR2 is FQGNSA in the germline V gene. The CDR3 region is CASSPTGVITEAFF. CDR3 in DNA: TGTGCCAGCAGCCCCACAGGGGTCATCACTGAAGCTTTCTTT.

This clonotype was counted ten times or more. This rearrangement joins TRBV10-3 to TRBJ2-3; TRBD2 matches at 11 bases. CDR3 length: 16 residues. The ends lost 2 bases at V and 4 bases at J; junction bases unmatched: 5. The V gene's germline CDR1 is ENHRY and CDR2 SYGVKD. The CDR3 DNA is TGTGCCATCAGTGAGCCACCGGGACTAGCGGCAGATACGCAGTATTTT. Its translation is CAISEPPGLAADTQYF.

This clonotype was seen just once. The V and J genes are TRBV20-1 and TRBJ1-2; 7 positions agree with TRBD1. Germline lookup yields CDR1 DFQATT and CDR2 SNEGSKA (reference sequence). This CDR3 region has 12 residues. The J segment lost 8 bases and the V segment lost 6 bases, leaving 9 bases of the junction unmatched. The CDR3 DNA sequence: TGCAGTGCCAGGGGTCAGGGGGGGGGCTACACCTTC. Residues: CSARGQGGGYTF.

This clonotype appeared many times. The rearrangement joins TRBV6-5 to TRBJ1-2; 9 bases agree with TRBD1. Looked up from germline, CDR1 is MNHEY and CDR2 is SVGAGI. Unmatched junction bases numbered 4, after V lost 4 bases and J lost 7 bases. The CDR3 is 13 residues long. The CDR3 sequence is CASSSGTGLGYTF. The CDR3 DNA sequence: TGTGCCAGCAGTTCTGGGACAGGGCTTGGCTACACCTTC.